The next 32 T cell receptor beta chains were all read from a single sample in a study of CD8 T cells in ankylosing spondylitis. Regarding the study as a whole: Blood of patients with ankylosing spondylitis appeared to be characterized by a TCR beta motif of several highly homologous variants.

The antigens for these receptors are not known. MiXCR was run by TCRdb on the 5' RACE reads, yielding one entry per CDR3 protein. The table lists roughly 490,000 distinct CDR3 sequences, approximately 5% of them singletons. Material for sequencing was blood, either unsorted or a sorted T cell fraction (not recorded which). Receptors originate from a male donor with ankylosing spondylitis.

This clonotype was recorded many times. The chain uses TRBV12-3 or TRBV12-4 and TRBJ2-1; TRBD2 aligns across 9 bases. This CDR3 region has 17 residues. Germline trimming cut 5 bases from V and 4 bases from J; bases unmatched to any gene: 12. The CDR3 region is CASSLRGGSGSYNEQFF. As DNA, the CDR3 is TGTGCCAGCAGTCTGCGGGGAGGTAGCGGGAGTTACAATGAGCAGTTCTTC.

This clonotype was detected only a few times. The chain carries TRBV5-1 and TRBJ2-1, with TRBD1 matching 8 bases. Germline loops: CDR1 SGHRS, CDR2 YFSETQ. The CDR3 length is 13 residues. V shed 4 bases, J shed 9 bases, and the junction held 6 bases outside the gene matches. CDR3 region: CASSGQGGGEQFF. The CDR3 region has the DNA TGCGCCAGCAGCGGACAGGGTGGTGGTGAGCAGTTCTTC.

This clonotype showed up many times. The rearrangement links TRBV20-1 to TRBJ2-7, with D uncertain. Germline V CDR1 and CDR2: DFQATT, SNEGSKA (reference sequence). This CDR3 comprises 16 residues. The V end was cut by 0 bases, the J end by 0 bases, with 15 bases between. CDR3 residues: CSARDRWAADSYEQYF. CDR3 DNA: TGCAGTGCTAGAGACAGGTGGGCAGCCGACTCCTACGAGCAGTACTTC.

This clonotype was seen many times. The V gene is TRBV2, the J gene TRBJ1-4; unclear D gene. Germline V lookup: CDR1 SNHLY, CDR2 FYNNEI. Trimming removed 0 bases from V and 3 bases from J, with 8 bases in between. CDR3 length equals 15 residues. The CDR3 DNA sequence: TGTGCCAGCAGTGAAGCGTTGGCTTCTAATGAAAAACTGTTTTTT. Translating gives CASSEALASNEKLFF.

The table lists this clonotype with many counts. The chain carries TRBV4-3 and TRBJ1-1; 7 positions agree with TRBD1. The germline gives CDR1 LGHNA, CDR2 YSLEER. The CDR3 totals 16 residues. J gave up 3 bases and V 2 bases, and 9 bases lay outside the gene matches. The CDR3 DNA reads TGCGCCAGCAGCCAATTAGACAGGGAAGGTGACACTGAAGCTTTCTTT. It codes for CASSQLDREGDTEAFF.

This clonotype came up a few times. The V and J genes are TRBV30 and TRBJ1-3; D unresolved. CDR3 length: 16 amino acids. CDR1 is GTSNPN and CDR2 is SVGIG in the germline V gene (reference sequence). V was cut by 2 bases and J by 2 bases, with 16 bases left in between. Here the CDR3 reads CAWSRIGPSPGNTIYF. The CDR3 nucleotides read TGTGCCTGGAGTAGAATTGGACCGTCACCTGGAAACACCATATATTTT.

This clonotype was observed many times. J is TRBJ2-2 and V is TRBV11-2; D may be TRBD2 (7 bases). Trimming left V 4 bases short and J 1 base short, with 13 bases between. Germline loops: CDR1 SGHAT, CDR2 FQNNGV. The CDR3 has 16 residues. CDR3 nucleotides: TGTGCCAGCAGCTCCCGCGGGGGCCGGAACACCGGGGAGCTGTTTTTT. Translating gives CASSSRGGRNTGELFF. The full variable domain, in which reference TRBV11-2 and TRBJ2-2 provide the parts outside the CDR3, is EAGVAQSPRYKIIEKRQSVAFWCNPISGHATLYWYQQILGQGPKLLIQFQNNGVVDDSQLPKDRFSAERLKGVDSTLKIQPAKLEDSAVYLCASSSRGGRNTGELFFGEGSRLTVL.

The table lists this clonotype with many counts. The chain links TRBV12-3 or TRBV12-4 to TRBJ2-1; D call uncertain. V shed 3 bases and J shed 4 bases, with 7 bases lying between them. This CDR3 region has 13 residues. CDR3 coding DNA: TGTGCCAGCAGTTTCCATCCGTACAATGAGCAGTTCTTC. Residues: CASSFHPYNEQFF.

The chain recombines TRBV6-2 or TRBV6-3 with TRBJ1-1; D is unresolved. This CDR3 is built from 12 residues. Trimming cost V 6 bases and J 11 bases, with 16 bases left between them. Germline-derived CDR1 and CDR2 are MNHEY and SVGEGT. This CDR3 reads CASRSRTGDAFF. In nucleotides, the CDR3 is TGTGCCAGCAGATCCCGGACTGGTGATGCTTTCTTT.

This clonotype has at least ten counts. This chain uses TRBV15 with TRBJ1-2; no clear D gene. The CDR3 covers 16 residues. Looked up from germline, CDR1 is LNHNV and CDR2 is YYDKDF (reference sequence). V was shortened by 0 bases and J by 8 bases, with 19 bases between the two germline ends. The chain's CDR3 is CATSRDREGGGSGYTF. CDR3 coding DNA: TGTGCCACCAGCAGAGATCGGGAAGGAGGAGGGAGCGGCTACACCTTC.

This clonotype was counted at least ten times. The chain links TRBV3-1 to TRBJ1-5, with no clear D. Looked up from germline, CDR1 is LGHDT and CDR2 is YNNKEL (reference sequence). There are 12 residues in the CDR3. The germline V and J ends were trimmed by 3 bases and 6 bases, with 6 bases remaining between them. The CDR3 sequence is CASSQGAQPQHF. The CDR3 DNA sequence: TGTGCCAGCAGCCAGGGAGCTCAGCCCCAGCATTTT. Full variable domain (outside the CDR3, taken from reference TRBV3-1 and TRBJ1-5): DTAVSQTPKYLVTQMGNDKSIKCEQNLGHDTMYWYKQDSKKFLKIMFSYNNKELIINETVPNRFSPKSPDKAHLNLHINSLELGDSAVYFCASSQGAQPQHFGDGTRLSIL.

This clonotype was observed a few times. V usage is TRBV2 and J usage is TRBJ2-5; 7 nucleotides line up with TRBD1. The trim removed 9 bases at V and 1 base at J, leaving 5 bases unmatched. The germline CDR1 and CDR2 sequences are SNHLY and FYNNEI. The CDR3 consists of 13 residues. The CDR3 nucleotides are TGTGCCAGTACCGGGACAGCCCAAGAGACCCAGTACTTC. It specifies CASTGTAQETQYF.

This clonotype was picked up many times. V is TRBV7-8 and J is TRBJ1-2; the D gene is possibly TRBD1 (5 bases). With 5 bases removed from V and 0 bases from J, the gap between germline ends came to 22 bases. The germline gives CDR1 SGHVS, CDR2 FQNEAQ. The CDR3 length is 18 residues. The CDR3 DNA is TGTGCCAGCAGCCCGGCGGGACGGAGGGTCTTAGCTAACTATGGCTACACCTTC. Protein: CASSPAGRRVLANYGYTF.

This clonotype came up many times. This sequence joins TRBV27 and TRBJ2-7; weak D call: TRBD2 (6 bases). The CDR3 totals 13 residues. V was cut by 6 bases and J by 3 bases, with 12 bases left in between. Looked up from germline, CDR1 is MNHEY and CDR2 is SMNVEV (reference sequence). CDR3 DNA sequence: TGTGCCAGCAGCCGTCCGGAGGGCTACGAGCAGTACTTC. Its translation: CASSRPEGYEQYF.

There are many counts of this clonotype. This chain uses TRBV5-1 with TRBJ1-2; 9 positions agree with TRBD1. V lost 0 bases and J lost 13; bases outside the gene matches: 7. CDR3 length: 13 residues. Per the germline V gene, CDR1 is SGHRS and CDR2 is YFSETQ. CDR3 sequence: CASSLAADRGSTF. CDR3 nucleotide sequence: TGCGCCAGCAGCTTGGCCGCGGACAGGGGTTCCACCTTC.

This clonotype was detected a few times. The rearrangement links TRBV20-1 to TRBJ2-5; 7 nucleotides match TRBD2. This CDR3 has 14 residues. Germline V gene sequence: CDR1 DFQATT, CDR2 SNEGSKA (reference sequence). Losses at the gene ends were 7 bases for V and 4 bases for J; bases not matched to a gene: 12. In nucleotides, the CDR3 is TGCAGTGGGGGGGGAGGGGCATTTCGAGAGACCCAGTACTTC. Amino acid sequence: CSGGGGAFRETQYF.

This clonotype has a count of ten or more. The V gene is TRBV4-2, the J gene TRBJ2-1; 8 bases are a match to TRBD2. V shed 2 bases, J shed 7 bases, and the junction held 13 bases outside the gene matches. This CDR3 is built from 17 residues. CDR1 LGHNA and CDR2 YNFKEQ come from the germline V gene. The DNA for the CDR3 is TGTGCCAGCAGCCAATGGGCGAGGAGCGGGGGAACAAATGAGCAGTTCTTC. This codes for CASSQWARSGGTNEQFF.

This chain links TRBV30 with TRBJ2-6; the D gene is possibly TRBD1 (6 bases). V lost 8 bases, J lost 0 bases, and 8 bases lay in between. Germline CDR1 is GTSNPN and CDR2 is SVGIG (reference sequence). The CDR3 loop spans 13 amino acids. The CDR3 DNA follows: TGTGCCCGACAGGTCTCTGGGGCCAACGTCCTGACTTTC. It specifies CARQVSGANVLTF.

At least ten counts were recorded for this clonotype. The rearrangement links TRBV5-1 to TRBJ1-1; 11 positions match TRBD1. V dropped 3 bases and J dropped 4; count of bases not matched to a gene: 5. CDR1 and CDR2 from the germline V gene are SGHRS and YFSETQ. This CDR3 comprises 15 residues. The CDR3, as DNA: TGCGCCAGCAGCTGGACAGGGGGCTTGGGCACTGAAGCTTTCTTT. This translates into CASSWTGGLGTEAFF. Filled out from reference TRBV5-1 and TRBJ1-1, the complete variable domain reads KAGVTQTPRYLIKTRGQQVTLSCSPISGHRSVSWYQQTPGQGLQFLFEYFSETQRNKGNFPGRFSGRQFSNSRSEMNVSTLELGDSALYLCASSWTGGLGTEAFFGQGTRLTVV.

This clonotype showed up just a few times. This sequence joins TRBV13 and TRBJ2-5; TRBD1 agrees at 10 bases. Trimming took 5 bases from V and 5 from J; bases not matched to a gene: 8. There are 15 residues in the CDR3. In germline, CDR1 is PRHDT, CDR2 FYEKMQ (reference sequence). CDR3 nucleotides: TGTGCCAGCAGCAGGACAGGGGGGGTGGAGGAGACCCAGTACTTC. Translating it yields CASSRTGGVEETQYF.

This clonotype was seen ten or more times. The chain is built from TRBV6-1 and TRBJ1-2; TRBD1 matches at 8 bases. The CDR3 spans 13 residues. Losses at the gene ends were 6 bases for V and 4 bases for J; bases not matched to a gene: 4. Germline values: CDR1 MNHNS, CDR2 SASEGT. Here the CDR3 DNA reads TGTGCCAGCAGCCCAACAGGGGGCTATGGCTACACCTTC. This encodes CASSPTGGYGYTF.

In this sample, this clonotype turned up many times. The chain joins TRBV21-1 to TRBJ2-5; the table's D call of TRBD2 was not tested on the DNA. TRBV21-1 is an annotated pseudogene. The length of the CDR3 is 16 residues. This CDR3 is CASTQEGSGRGETQYF. The CDR3 nucleotides read TGTGCCAGCACCCAAGAGGGTAGCGGGAGGGGTGAGACCCAGTACTTC.

This clonotype was observed at least ten times. J is TRBJ1-1 and V is TRBV27; 7 nucleotides match TRBD1. Germline V gene lookup returns CDR1 MNHEY and CDR2 SMNVEV (reference sequence). Losses at the gene ends were 2 bases for V and 0 bases for J; bases not matched to a gene: 3. The CDR3 has 15 amino acids. The CDR3 DNA is TGTGCCAGCAGTTTAAACAGGGGAATGAACACTGAAGCTTTCTTT. This codes for CASSLNRGMNTEAFF.

This clonotype was detected ten times or more. The chain combines TRBV5-1 with TRBJ1-2, with D possibly being TRBD1 (5 bases). Germline CDR1 and CDR2: SGHRS and YFSETQ. The CDR3 is made up of 17 amino acids. V lost 4 bases and J lost 3, with 22 bases in between. The CDR3 spells CASSPGTAAIIYYGYTF. The DNA of the CDR3 is TGCGCCAGCAGCCCGGGGACGGCCGCCATAATATACTATGGCTACACCTTC. Drawing the rest from reference TRBV5-1 and TRBJ1-2, the complete variable domain is KAGVTQTPRYLIKTRGQQVTLSCSPISGHRSVSWYQQTPGQGLQFLFEYFSETQRNKGNFPGRFSGRQFSNSRSEMNVSTLELGDSALYLCASSPGTAAIIYYGYTFGSGTRLTVV.

This clonotype was detected ten times or more. This chain joins TRBV7-2 and TRBJ2-7; 11 nucleotides match TRBD1. With V trimmed by 0 bases and J by 5 bases, 3 bases remained unmatched. This CDR3 is 15 amino acids long. Germline-derived CDR1 and CDR2 are SGHTA and FQGNSA. The CDR3 DNA reads TGTGCCAGCAGCTTAGCGGGACAGGGGGACCACGAGCAGTACTTC. Translating it yields CASSLAGQGDHEQYF.

This clonotype was seen ten or more times. The V gene is TRBV7-2, the J gene TRBJ1-3; 8 bases are a match to TRBD1. Germline V lookup: CDR1 SGHTA, CDR2 FQGNSA. This CDR3 comprises 16 residues. The ends lost 4 bases at V and 1 base at J; junction bases unmatched: 6. The chain's CDR3 is CASSSRDRLSGNTIYF. CDR3 DNA: TGTGCCAGCAGCTCCCGGGACAGGCTATCTGGAAACACCATATATTTT.

The chain carries TRBV28 and TRBJ2-2; maybe TRBD1 (6 bases). Germline assignment: CDR1 MDHEN and CDR2 SYDVKM. Trimming took 4 bases from V and 6 from J, leaving 15 bases between them. This CDR3 has 15 amino acids. The chain's CDR3 is CASSSAGTIPGELFF. The CDR3 region has the DNA TGTGCCAGCAGTTCAGCCGGGACAATCCCCGGGGAGCTGTTTTTT.

The chain links TRBV20-1 to TRBJ2-3, with D possibly matching TRBD1 (6 bases). Germline V gene lookup returns CDR1 DFQATT and CDR2 SNEGSKA (reference sequence). V gave up 1 base and J gave up 4 bases, with 12 bases separating them. This CDR3 spans 14 amino acids. Written as DNA, the CDR3 is TGCAGTGCTAGAGTACAGGGAAGGGCAGATACGCAGTATTTT. Amino acids: CSARVQGRADTQYF.

This clonotype was detected many times. The chain carries TRBV6-1 and TRBJ1-5; weak D call: TRBD1 (5 bases). Trimming took off 7 bases at V and 6 bases at J, with 19 bases between the two ends. This CDR3 has 15 amino acids. CDR1 and CDR2 (germline): MNHNS, SASEGT. CDR3 nucleotides: TGTGCCAGCAACGGGGGTCGGTATAGCGGTCAGCCCCAGCATTTT. Translation gives CASNGGRYSGQPQHF.

This clonotype was observed at least ten times. J is TRBJ2-6 and V is TRBV9; TRBD2 is a possible D gene (7 bases). Germline assignment: CDR1 SGDLS and CDR2 YYNGEE. V gave up 4 bases and J gave up 0 bases, with 14 bases separating them. The CDR3 sequence is 17 residues long. CDR3 sequence: CASSPRGRDSGANVLTF. CDR3 sequence (DNA): TGTGCCAGCAGCCCGCGGGGGCGAGACTCTGGGGCCAACGTCCTGACTTTC. Combining the CDR3 with reference TRBV9 and TRBJ2-6 gives the whole variable domain DSGVTQTPKHLITATGQRVTLRCSPRSGDLSVYWYQQSLDQGLQFLIQYYNGEERAKGNILERFSAQQFPDLHSELNLSSLELGDSALYFCASSPRGRDSGANVLTFGAGSRLTVL.

The rearrangement uses TRBV4-1 and TRBJ2-2; 10 bases fit TRBD2. CDR1 is MGHRA and CDR2 is YSYEKL in the germline V gene. V was clipped by 0 bases and J by 5 bases; unmatched bases: 3. The CDR3 runs to 16 residues. In DNA form, the CDR3 reads TGCGCCAGCAGCCAAGATCGGGGACTAGCGACCGGGGAGCTGTTTTTT. Translation gives CASSQDRGLATGELFF.

At least ten counts were recorded for this clonotype. J is TRBJ1-2 and V is TRBV4-2, with TRBD1 identical over 8 bases. Germline CDR1 is LGHNA and CDR2 is YNFKEQ. V was clipped by 0 bases and J by 7 bases; unmatched bases: 4. The CDR3 is 14 amino acids. The chain's CDR3 is CASSQDQGQAGYTF. In DNA, the CDR3 is TGTGCCAGCAGCCAAGATCAGGGACAGGCTGGCTACACCTTC.